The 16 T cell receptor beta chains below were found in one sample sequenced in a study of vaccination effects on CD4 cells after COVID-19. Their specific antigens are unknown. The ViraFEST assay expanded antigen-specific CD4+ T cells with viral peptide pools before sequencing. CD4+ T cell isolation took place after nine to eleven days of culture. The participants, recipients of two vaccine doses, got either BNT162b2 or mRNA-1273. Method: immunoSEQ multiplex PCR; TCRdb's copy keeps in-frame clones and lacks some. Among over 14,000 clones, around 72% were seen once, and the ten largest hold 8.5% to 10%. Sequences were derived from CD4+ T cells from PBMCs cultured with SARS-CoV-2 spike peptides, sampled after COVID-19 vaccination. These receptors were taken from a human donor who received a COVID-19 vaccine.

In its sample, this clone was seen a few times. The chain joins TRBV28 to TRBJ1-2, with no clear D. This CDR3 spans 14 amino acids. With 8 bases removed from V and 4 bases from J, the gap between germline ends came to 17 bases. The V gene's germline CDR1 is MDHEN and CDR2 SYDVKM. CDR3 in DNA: TGTGCCAGCCTCAAGGGTAGGGCTCTCTATGGCTACACCTTC. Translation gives CASLKGRALYGYTF.

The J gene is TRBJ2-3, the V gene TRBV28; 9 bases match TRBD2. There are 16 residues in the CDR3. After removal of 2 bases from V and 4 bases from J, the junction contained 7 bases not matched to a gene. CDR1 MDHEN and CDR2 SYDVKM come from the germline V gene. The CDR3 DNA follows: TGTGCCAGCAGTTTACTCAGCGCGGGAGGGTCAGATACGCAGTATTTT. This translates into CASSLLSAGGSDTQYF.

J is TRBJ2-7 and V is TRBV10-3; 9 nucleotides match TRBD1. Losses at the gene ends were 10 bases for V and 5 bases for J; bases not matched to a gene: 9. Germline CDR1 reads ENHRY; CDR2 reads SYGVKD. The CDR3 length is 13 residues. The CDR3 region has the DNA TGTGCCACCGCCTGGGACAGGGAGCACGAGCAGTACTTC. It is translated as CATAWDREHEQYF.

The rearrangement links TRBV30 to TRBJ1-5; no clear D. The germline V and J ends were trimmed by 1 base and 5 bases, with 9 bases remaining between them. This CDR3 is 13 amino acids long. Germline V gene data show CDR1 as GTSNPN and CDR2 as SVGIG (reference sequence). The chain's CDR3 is CAWSGGPDQPQHF. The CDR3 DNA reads TGTGCCTGGAGTGGGGGTCCGGATCAGCCCCAGCATTTT.

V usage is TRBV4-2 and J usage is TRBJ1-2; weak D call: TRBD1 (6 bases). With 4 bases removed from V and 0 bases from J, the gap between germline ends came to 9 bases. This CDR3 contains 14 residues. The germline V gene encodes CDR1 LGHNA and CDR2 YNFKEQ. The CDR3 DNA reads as TGTGCCAGCAGCCCGGGACAAGCTAACTATGGCTACACCTTC. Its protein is CASSPGQANYGYTF.

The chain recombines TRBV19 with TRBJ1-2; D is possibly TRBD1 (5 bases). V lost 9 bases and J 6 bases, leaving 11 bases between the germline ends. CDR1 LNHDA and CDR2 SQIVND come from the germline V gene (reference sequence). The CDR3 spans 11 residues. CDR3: CARTVTDGYTF. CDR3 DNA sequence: TGTGCCAGGACCGTGACAGATGGCTACACCTTC. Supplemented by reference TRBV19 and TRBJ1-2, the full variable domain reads DGGITQSPKYLFRKEGQNVTLSCEQNLNHDAMYWYRQDPGQGLRLIYYSQIVNDFQKGDIAEGYSVSREKKESFPLTVTSAQKNPTAFYLCARTVTDGYTFGSGTRLTVV.

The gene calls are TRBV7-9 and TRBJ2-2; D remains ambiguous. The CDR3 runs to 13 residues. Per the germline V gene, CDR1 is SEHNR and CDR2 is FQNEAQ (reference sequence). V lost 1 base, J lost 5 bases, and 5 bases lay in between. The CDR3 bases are TGTGCCAGCAGCTTAGTCCCGACCGGGGAGCTGTTTTTT. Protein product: CASSLVPTGELFF. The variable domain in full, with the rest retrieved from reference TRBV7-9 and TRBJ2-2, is DTGVSQNPRHKITKRGQNVTFRCDPISEHNRLYWYRQTLGQGPEFLTYFQNEAQLEKSRLLSDRFSAERPKGSFSTLEIQRTEQGDSAMYLCASSLVPTGELFFGEGSRLTVL.

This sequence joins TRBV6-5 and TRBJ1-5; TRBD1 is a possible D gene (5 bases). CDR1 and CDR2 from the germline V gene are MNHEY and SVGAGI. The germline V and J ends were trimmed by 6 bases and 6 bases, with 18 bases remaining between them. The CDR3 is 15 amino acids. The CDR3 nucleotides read TGTGCCAGCAGCCTGGGACCCCTCGTAGGTCAGCCCCAGCATTTT. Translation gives CASSLGPLVGQPQHF.

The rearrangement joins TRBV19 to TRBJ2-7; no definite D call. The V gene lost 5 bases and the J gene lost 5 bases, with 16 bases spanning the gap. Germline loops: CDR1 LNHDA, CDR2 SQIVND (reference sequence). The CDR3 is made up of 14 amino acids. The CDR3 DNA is TGTGCCAGTAGTCCAAAATCGCCGGGCGACGAGCAGTACTTC. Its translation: CASSPKSPGDEQYF.

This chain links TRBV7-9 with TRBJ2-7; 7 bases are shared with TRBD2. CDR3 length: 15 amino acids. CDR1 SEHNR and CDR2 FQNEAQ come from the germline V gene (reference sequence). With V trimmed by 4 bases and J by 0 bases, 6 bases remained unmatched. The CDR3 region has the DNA TGTGCCAGCAGCTCCACTAGCGCGCTCTCCTACGAGCAGTACTTC. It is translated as CASSSTSALSYEQYF.

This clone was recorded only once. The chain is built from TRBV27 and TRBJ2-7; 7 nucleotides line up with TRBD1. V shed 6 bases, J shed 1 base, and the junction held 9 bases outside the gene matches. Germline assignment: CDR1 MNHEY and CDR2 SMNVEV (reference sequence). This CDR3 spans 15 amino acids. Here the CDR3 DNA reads TGTGCCAGCAGCCCTACCGGGACAGTATCCTACGAGCAGTACTTC. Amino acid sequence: CASSPTGTVSYEQYF.

The CDR3 DNA sequence: TGTGCCTGGAGTGTTCCTCCCCTCGGAAAACTGTTTTTT. This codes for CAWSVPPLGKLFF. The chain joins TRBV30 to TRBJ1-4; D gene unclear. This CDR3 has 13 amino acids. Trimming pared 0 bases from V and 10 bases from J, leaving 12 bases between. Germline assignment: CDR1 GTSNPN and CDR2 SVGIG (reference sequence).

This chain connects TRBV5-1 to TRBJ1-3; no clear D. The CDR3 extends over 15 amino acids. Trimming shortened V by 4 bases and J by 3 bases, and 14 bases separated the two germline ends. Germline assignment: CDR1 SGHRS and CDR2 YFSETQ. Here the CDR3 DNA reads TGCGCCAGCAGCCCGGGAGGGTACCGTGGAAACACCATATATTTT. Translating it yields CASSPGGYRGNTIYF.

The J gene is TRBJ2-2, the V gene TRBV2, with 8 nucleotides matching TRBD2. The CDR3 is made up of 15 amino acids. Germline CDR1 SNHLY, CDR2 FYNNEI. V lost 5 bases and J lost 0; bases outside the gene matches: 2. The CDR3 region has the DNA TGTGCCAGCAGTACTAGCGGTTCGAACACCGGGGAGCTGTTTTTT. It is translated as CASSTSGSNTGELFF.

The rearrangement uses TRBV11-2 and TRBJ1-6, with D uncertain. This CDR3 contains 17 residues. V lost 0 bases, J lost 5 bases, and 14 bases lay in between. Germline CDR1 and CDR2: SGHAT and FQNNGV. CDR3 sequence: CASSLEFRPRHNSPLHF. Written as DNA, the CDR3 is TGTGCCAGCAGCTTAGAGTTTAGGCCTCGACATAATTCACCCCTCCACTTT.

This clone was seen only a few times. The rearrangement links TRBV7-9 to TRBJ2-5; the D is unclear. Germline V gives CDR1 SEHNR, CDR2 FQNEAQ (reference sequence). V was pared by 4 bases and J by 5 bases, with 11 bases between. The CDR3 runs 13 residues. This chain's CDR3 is CASSYGPSETQYF. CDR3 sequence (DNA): TGTGCCAGCAGCTACGGACCGTCGGAGACCCAGTACTTC.